The source of this T cell receptor beta chain is a study of T-cell memory formation after mild COVID-19. Overall study context: Clusters were largely donor specific.

MiXCR was run by TCRdb on the 5' RACE reads, yielding one entry per CDR3 protein. The data hold fewer than 250,000 distinct CDR3 sequences, with around 27% observed a single time. This clonotype has only a few counts. The length of the CDR3 is 13 residues. CDR1 LGHNA and CDR2 YNFKEQ come from the germline V gene. Trimming pared 4 bases from V and 6 bases from J, leaving 13 bases between. The chain couples TRBV4-2 to TRBJ2-7, with a weak D call TRBD2 (5 bases). What was sequenced was PBMCs or a T cell subset sorted from them (not recorded which). This TCR derives from an adult woman who had mild COVID-19 (a few samples of this study predate the infection). Cell type and time point are not known. The CDR3 here is CASSPSPGVEQYF. Written as DNA, the CDR3 is TGTGCCAGCAGCCCCTCACCCGGGGTCGAGCAGTACTTC.